This T cell receptor beta chain was observed in a study of T cell responses to AZD1222 COVID-19 vaccine. The table came from immunoSEQ multiplex PCR; TCRdb's copy has only in-frame clones and leaves some out. The sample holds approximately 89,000 clones; approximately 90% are singletons and the top ten take roughly 15%. General observations from the study: Repertoire collection took place solely once the T cell response had peaked.

The CDR3 has 14 residues. Germline V gene lookup returns CDR1 MDHEN and CDR2 SYDVKM. V was pared by 6 bases and J by 2 bases, with 8 bases between. For this clone: Its antigen is currently unknown.

This chain connects TRBV28 to TRBJ2-6, with D possibly called TRBD1 or TRBD2 (6 bases each). Source: peripheral blood, taken on day 0 of AZD1222 vaccination. This clonotype was sampled from an adult in good health. CDR3 region: CASRRGAGANVLTF. The CDR3 region has the DNA TGTGCCAGCAGGAGGGGGGCTGGGGCCAACGTCCTGACTTTC.